This T cell receptor (beta chain) was sequenced in a study of technical replicates of blood from a few donors. Trimming cost V 7 bases and J 1 base, with 10 bases left between them. Germline values: CDR1 SNHLY, CDR2 FYNNEI. The length of the CDR3 is 14 residues. TCRdb keeps only in-frame clones here, not all; method: immunoSEQ multiplex PCR. The data contain around 100,000 clones, roughly 95% of them singletons. The origin of this receptor is a human donor in good health. V usage is TRBV2 and J usage is TRBJ2-2; D is possibly TRBD2 (5 bases). The sample taken for sequencing was T cells isolated from PBMCs. CDR3 residues: CASIASQNTGELFF. The CDR3 DNA follows: TGTGCCAGCATAGCGAGCCAGAACACCGGGGAGCTGTTTTTT.